This passage covers 25 T cell receptor beta chains from one sample sequenced in a study of technical replicates of blood from several donors. TCRdb's copy holds only in-frame clones and misses some; the assay was immunoSEQ multiplex PCR. Of roughly 79,000 clones in the sample, around 96% were seen once. The sample comprised T cells isolated from PBMCs. These receptors came from a human donor in good health.

CDR3 sequence (DNA): TGTGCCAGCAGTGAACGGGGGACAGGGGACACTGAAGCTTTCTTT. This sequence encodes CASSERGTGDTEAFF. The rearrangement links TRBV6-1 to TRBJ1-1, with 10 bases fitting TRBD1. Germline CDR1 is MNHNS and CDR2 is SASEGT. The CDR3 has 15 amino acids. V trimming: 2 bases; J trimming: 3 bases; junction bases outside the gene matches: 3.

The rearrangement links TRBV19 to TRBJ2-6; TRBD1 agrees at 8 bases. Germline-derived CDR1 and CDR2 are LNHDA and SQIVND (reference sequence). The CDR3 sequence is 16 residues long. With V trimmed by 10 bases and J by 4 bases, 12 bases remained unmatched. The CDR3 loop reads CAIGRDRMGGANVLTF. The CDR3 bases are TGTGCCATTGGCCGGGACAGGATGGGGGGGGCCAACGTCCTGACTTTC.

The rearrangement joins TRBV18 to TRBJ2-1, with TRBD2 identical over 13 bases. The CDR3 is 17 amino acids. V gave up 5 bases and J gave up 1 base; unmatched junction bases: 5. From germline, CDR1 is KGHSH and CDR2 LQKENI. CDR3 DNA sequence: TGTGCCAGCTCAAGGACTAGCGGGAGCAGTTCCTACAATGAGCAGTTCTTC. Translated: CASSRTSGSSSYNEQFF.

In DNA form, the CDR3 reads TGTGCCAGTAGCACTATAAGCGGGAGGGGTCAGTTCTTC. The encoded protein is CASSTISGRGQFF. The chain is built from TRBV19 and TRBJ2-1, with TRBD2 identical over 10 bases. The ends lost 6 bases at V and 13 bases at J; junction bases unmatched: 9. Germline assignment: CDR1 LNHDA and CDR2 SQIVND (reference sequence). The CDR3 consists of 13 residues.

The V gene is TRBV28, the J gene TRBJ2-7, with 8 bases fitting TRBD2. V gave up 7 bases and J gave up 6 bases; unmatched junction bases: 2. This CDR3 is 11 amino acids long. Looked up from germline, CDR1 is MDHEN and CDR2 is SYDVKM. The CDR3 DNA is TGTGCCAGCACGGGGGGGAGCGAGCAGTACTTC. Translation: CASTGGSEQYF.

As DNA, the CDR3 is TGTGCCAGCAGCCAGGGGATGTTGACAGGGATGGGGCAGTTCTTC. Its protein product is CASSQGMLTGMGQFF. The V call is TRBV7-9, the J call TRBJ2-1, with 7 bases identical to TRBD1. CDR1 is SEHNR and CDR2 is FQNEAQ in the germline V gene (reference sequence). The CDR3 loop spans 15 amino acids. The V and J ends lost 5 bases and 12 bases, in that order; junction bases with no gene match: 16.

The chain is built from TRBV28 and TRBJ1-1, with D possibly matching TRBD1 (5 bases). This CDR3 contains 14 residues. The V gene's germline CDR1 is MDHEN and CDR2 SYDVKM. V shed 5 bases and J shed 0 bases, with 10 bases lying between them. The CDR3 DNA is TGTGCCAGCAGTAGGACACCTATGAACACTGAAGCTTTCTTT. Encoded protein: CASSRTPMNTEAFF.

This clone occurred once. The chain carries TRBV19 and TRBJ1-5; 8 nucleotides line up with TRBD1. The length of the CDR3 is 16 residues. Germline V gene data show CDR1 as LNHDA and CDR2 as SQIVND (reference sequence). V shed 4 bases, J shed 9 bases, and the junction held 14 bases outside the gene matches. CDR3 in DNA: TGTGCCAGTAGTAGGGGGACAGGATTTCATATTAGGCCCCAGCATTTT. Amino acid sequence: CASSRGTGFHIRPQHF.

This chain connects TRBV7-3 to TRBJ2-1; D possibly corresponds to TRBD1 (6 bases). Germline V lookup: CDR1 SGHTA, CDR2 FQGTGA. V was pared by 2 bases and J by 2 bases, with 10 bases between. The CDR3 covers 15 residues. The CDR3 loop reads CASSLYQGPYNEQFF. CDR3 in DNA: TGTGCCAGCAGCTTATACCAGGGGCCCTACAATGAGCAGTTCTTC. Full variable domain (rest looked up from reference TRBV7-3 and TRBJ2-1): GAGVSQTPSNKVTEKGKYVELRCDPISGHTALYWYRQSLGQGPEFLIYFQGTGAADDSGLPNDRFFAVRPEGSVSTLKIQRTERGDSAVYLCASSLYQGPYNEQFFGPGTRLTVL.

The gene calls are TRBV11-2 and TRBJ1-1, with D maybe TRBD1 (5 bases). The CDR3 is 17 amino acids. Germline V lookup: CDR1 SGHAT, CDR2 FQNNGV. V lost 0 bases, J lost 4 bases, and 18 bases lay in between. For the CDR3, the DNA is TGTGCCAGCAGCTTAGATCGATTGTCGGCAGGGTTCACTGAAGCTTTCTTT. Translating gives CASSLDRLSAGFTEAFF.

The rearrangement joins TRBV13 to TRBJ2-7; the match to TRBD2 covers 9 bases. This CDR3 region has 18 residues. CDR1 is PRHDT, CDR2 FYEKMQ, per germline (reference sequence). Trimming removed 6 bases from V and 2 bases from J; junction bases left unmatched: 17. The CDR3 here is CASSLSGRLNSLAYEQYF. The CDR3 region has the DNA TGTGCCAGCAGTCTGAGCGGGAGGTTAAATTCTTTGGCCTACGAGCAGTACTTC.

The chain links TRBV5-1 to TRBJ2-2, with 12 bases identical to TRBD2. The junction had 7 bases not matched to a gene; V was cut back by 5 bases and J by 5 bases. Germline V gene sequence: CDR1 SGHRS, CDR2 YFSETQ. The CDR3 consists of 16 residues. CDR3 nucleotides: TGCGCCAGCAGGCCTTCCGGGACTAGCGGGACCGGGGAGCTGTTTTTT. This sequence encodes CASRPSGTSGTGELFF.

This clone has a single count. The J gene is TRBJ1-4, the V gene TRBV28, with unresolved D. The germline V gene encodes CDR1 MDHEN and CDR2 SYDVKM. Between the trimmed V and J ends, which lost 7 bases and 6 bases, there was a span of 15 bases. CDR3 length: 14 residues. The CDR3 loop reads CASIDLGVDEKLFF. CDR3 in DNA: TGTGCCAGCATTGACCTGGGAGTGGATGAAAAACTGTTTTTT.

This sequence joins TRBV9 and TRBJ1-1; D not certain. Germline CDR1 and CDR2: SGDLS and YYNGEE. Deletions cut 4 bases from V and 5 bases from J, with 12 bases between. The CDR3 is 13 residues long. CDR3 amino acids: CASSKGRETEAFF. The CDR3 DNA reads as TGTGCCAGCAGCAAAGGACGGGAGACTGAAGCTTTCTTT.

The chain recombines TRBV9 with TRBJ2-1, with TRBD1 matching over 7 bases. CDR3 size: 15 residues. V lost 3 bases to trimming and J lost 5 bases; unmatched junction nucleotides: 8. CDR1 and CDR2 (germline): SGDLS, YYNGEE. The CDR3 loop reads CASSARTGRDNEQFF. The DNA of the CDR3 is TGTGCCAGCAGCGCTAGGACAGGTCGGGACAATGAGCAGTTCTTC.

The chain links TRBV6-5 to TRBJ2-2; 11 nucleotides agree with TRBD2. The CDR3 consists of 15 residues. V shed 6 bases, J shed 4 bases, and the junction held 4 bases outside the gene matches. CDR1 is MNHEY, CDR2 SVGAGI, per germline. The CDR3 nucleotides are TGTGCCAGCAGCCTTACTAGCGGGAGCACCGGGGAGCTGTTTTTT. Translating gives CASSLTSGSTGELFF.

The chain links TRBV19 to TRBJ2-7, with TRBD1 matching over 11 bases. The CDR3 covers 17 residues. CDR1 LNHDA and CDR2 SQIVND come from the germline V gene (reference sequence). J was trimmed by 0 bases and V by 6 bases; bases with no gene match: 10. This chain's CDR3 is CASRRTGGAGPSYEQYF. The CDR3 coding sequence is TGTGCCAGTAGGCGGACAGGGGGCGCGGGGCCCTCCTACGAGCAGTACTTC. Filled out from reference TRBV19 and TRBJ2-7, the complete variable domain reads DGGITQSPKYLFRKEGQNVTLSCEQNLNHDAMYWYRQDPGQGLRLIYYSQIVNDFQKGDIAEGYSVSREKKESFPLTVTSAQKNPTAFYLCASRRTGGAGPSYEQYFGPGTRLTVT.

V and J are TRBV27 and TRBJ2-7, with TRBD1 as a possible D gene (5 bases). The CDR3 spans 15 residues. Per the germline V gene, CDR1 is MNHEY and CDR2 is SMNVEV (reference sequence). The V and J ends lost 4 bases and 4 bases respectively, with 17 bases between them. The CDR3 region has the DNA TGTGCCAGCAGTTCGTTAGGTCAGGGATTTTACGAGCAGTACTTC. This gives the protein CASSSLGQGFYEQYF.

The chain employs TRBV27 and TRBJ1-2; 9 nucleotides align to TRBD1. Trimming removed 5 bases from V and 1 base from J; junction bases left unmatched: 2. CDR1 is MNHEY, CDR2 SMNVEV, per germline (reference sequence). CDR3 length: 14 amino acids. In nucleotides, the CDR3 is TGTGCCAGCAGTCGGGACAGGGATAACTATGGCTACACCTTC. Amino acid sequence: CASSRDRDNYGYTF.

V gene TRBV5-4 combines with J gene TRBJ1-1; 7 bases fit TRBD1. Trimming at V came to 4 bases and at J to 2 bases, leaving 14 bases not matched to a gene. This CDR3 is built from 17 residues. The V gene's germline CDR1 is SGHNT and CDR2 YYREEE (reference sequence). CDR3 amino acids: CASSPGQPKETNTEAFF. The CDR3 bases are TGTGCCAGCAGCCCGGGACAGCCAAAAGAGACCAACACTGAAGCTTTCTTT.

This chain links TRBV30 with TRBJ1-5; 7 bases agree with TRBD1. The trim removed 1 base at V and 0 bases at J, leaving 0 bases unmatched. The CDR3 runs to 14 residues. Germline V gene sequence: CDR1 GTSNPN, CDR2 SVGIG (reference sequence). The CDR3 region is CAWSGTGSNQPQHF. As DNA, the CDR3 is TGTGCCTGGAGTGGGACAGGTAGCAATCAGCCCCAGCATTTT.

This chain uses TRBV7-2 with TRBJ2-1, with 7 bases lining up with TRBD1. CDR1 is SGHTA, CDR2 FQGNSA, per germline. The CDR3 has 15 residues. Unmatched junction bases numbered 6, after V lost 1 base and J lost 6 bases. The chain's CDR3 is CASSLEGAQVNEQFF. CDR3 bases: TGTGCCAGCAGCTTAGAGGGGGCCCAAGTCAATGAGCAGTTCTTC.

The V and J genes are TRBV7-2 and TRBJ1-2, with D hard to call. Between the trimmed V and J ends, which lost 5 bases and 6 bases, there was a span of 13 bases. The germline CDR1 and CDR2 sequences are SGHTA and FQGNSA. CDR3 length: 13 residues. CDR3 in DNA: TGTGCCAGCAGCCCGGCGGGGAGGGATGGCTACACCTTC. The encoded protein is CASSPAGRDGYTF.

The V call is TRBV14, the J call TRBJ2-3; 10 nucleotides align to TRBD2. Germline V gene data show CDR1 as SGHDN and CDR2 as FVKESK. V dropped 0 bases and J dropped 4; count of bases not matched to a gene: 7. This CDR3 has 17 amino acids. The chain's CDR3 is CASSQDRAGGPADTQYF. The CDR3 DNA reads TGTGCCAGCAGCCAAGATAGAGCGGGAGGGCCTGCAGATACGCAGTATTTT.

The chain uses TRBV6-5 and TRBJ2-1; 7 nucleotides line up with TRBD2. Trimming cost V 0 bases and J 3 bases; bases outside gene matches: 5. Germline CDR1 and CDR2: MNHEY and SVGAGI. The CDR3 consists of 16 residues. The CDR3 DNA reads as TGTGCCAGCAGTTACTCGGCTAGCGGCTTCTACAATGAGCAGTTCTTC. Protein sequence: CASSYSASGFYNEQFF.